What follows are 10 T cell receptor beta chains derived from one specimen sequenced in a study of T cell repertoires in cytomegalovirus infection. TCRdb redid the calling of the reads with MiXCR, one entry per CDR3 protein. The data contain 110,000 or so distinct CDR3 sequences, around 31% of them singletons. Antigen specificity for these receptors is unknown. The sequencing here drew on CD8+ T cells from cultured PBMCs, taken from culture after CMV antigen stimulation. The receptors originated from a human donor in good health (CMV status not recorded). Some clones in this sample may be carry-over from other donors' samples.

Only a few counts were recorded for this clonotype. This chain connects TRBV14 to TRBJ2-3; D unclear. Germline V lookup: CDR1 SGHDN, CDR2 FVKESK. The CDR3 totals 14 residues. V lost 1 base to trimming and J lost 5 bases, with 10 bases between them. The CDR3 spells CASSQARLQDTQYF. Written as DNA, the CDR3 is TGTGCCAGCAGCCAAGCCAGGCTACAAGATACGCAGTATTTT.

This clonotype was detected only a few times. The V call is TRBV24-1, the J call TRBJ2-1; the D gene could be TRBD1 or TRBD2 (5 bases each). The CDR3 runs to 19 residues. The V gene lost 3 bases and the J gene lost 1 base, with 21 bases spanning the gap. Germline V gene lookup returns CDR1 KGHDR and CDR2 SFDVKD. The CDR3 DNA reads as TGTGCCACCAGTGATATCCCCGGGGCTGCCCTAGATTCCTACAATGAGCAGTTCTTC. It encodes CATSDIPGAALDSYNEQFF.

The rearrangement uses TRBV27 and TRBJ1-1; TRBD1 matches 7 bases. CDR1 and CDR2 (germline): MNHEY, SMNVEV (reference sequence). V lost 7 bases to trimming and J lost 3 bases; unmatched junction nucleotides: 11. The CDR3 sequence is 15 residues long. The CDR3 DNA sequence: TGTGCCAGCACCTATTCAGGGGGTGGTTACACTGAAGCTTTCTTT. This encodes CASTYSGGGYTEAFF.

CDR3 loop: CASSQEWGVATEAFF. DNA for the CDR3: TGCGCCAGCAGCCAAGAATGGGGGGTGGCCACTGAAGCTTTCTTT. This chain uses TRBV4-1 with TRBJ1-1; perhaps TRBD1 as D (5 bases). Germline loops: CDR1 MGHRA, CDR2 YSYEKL. This CDR3 region has 15 residues. V was clipped by 0 bases and J by 4 bases, with 12 bases between them.

There are many counts of this clonotype. The chain employs TRBV2 and TRBJ1-2; a possible D gene is TRBD1 (5 bases). Deletions cut 1 base from V and 7 bases from J, with 7 bases between. Germline lookup yields CDR1 SNHLY and CDR2 FYNNEI. The CDR3 covers 12 residues. This chain's CDR3 is CASSEVGTGYTF. The DNA for the CDR3 is TGTGCCAGCAGTGAAGTGGGGACTGGCTACACCTTC.

This clonotype was detected ten times or more. The chain uses TRBV7-6 and TRBJ2-1; possibly TRBD2 for D (5 bases). In germline, CDR1 is SGHVS, CDR2 FNYEAQ. There are 15 residues in the CDR3. Trimming stripped 1 base from V and 5 bases from J, with 12 bases between. Here the CDR3 DNA reads TGTGCCAGCAGCTTAGGAGGGCGTATGGACAATGAGCAGTTCTTC. Residues: CASSLGGRMDNEQFF.

The chain has TRBV19 and TRBJ2-3, with D possibly being TRBD1 or TRBD2 (5 bases each). CDR1 and CDR2 (germline): LNHDA, SQIVND (reference sequence). Trimming took off 1 base at V and 13 bases at J, with 12 bases between the two ends. The CDR3 runs 12 residues. The CDR3 sequence is CASSIGAAGKYF. CDR3 bases: TGTGCCAGTAGTATAGGAGCGGCAGGGAAGTATTTT.

In its sample, this clonotype was seen many times. The chain carries TRBV7-9 and TRBJ1-2; unclear D gene. Germline V gene sequence: CDR1 SEHNR, CDR2 FQNEAQ (reference sequence). Trimming took off 1 base at V and 8 bases at J, with 11 bases between the two ends. This CDR3 comprises 13 residues. The CDR3 DNA follows: TGTGCCAGCAGCTTAGACGCATCTCTGGGCTACACCTTC. Its translation is CASSLDASLGYTF.

In this sample, this clonotype turned up many times. The chain has TRBV6-5 and TRBJ2-1, with 7 nucleotides matching TRBD2. The germline V gene has CDR1 MNHEY and CDR2 SVGAGI. The CDR3 consists of 14 residues. The V segment lost 10 bases and the J segment 5 bases; nucleotides outside the gene matches: 11. The CDR3 DNA is TGTGCCACCAGACCCACTAGCGATCACAATGAGCAGTTCTTC. Its translation is CATRPTSDHNEQFF.

The V call is TRBV2, the J call TRBJ1-4; no reliable D call. V shed 3 bases and J shed 3 bases, with 5 bases lying between them. This CDR3 region has 13 residues. Germline CDR1 is SNHLY and CDR2 is FYNNEI. Here the CDR3 reads CASSDGANEKLFF. The CDR3 bases are TGTGCCAGCAGTGATGGGGCTAATGAAAAACTGTTTTTT.